This TCR beta chain originates from a study of blood T cell repertoires in COVID-19. Study at large: Samples taken during acute and convalescent COVID-19 were collected in the United States, Italy and Spain. From T cells, B-cell-depleted T cells, or PBMCs came the material, which was cDNA or gDNA.

The CDR3 totals 11 residues. CDR1 and CDR2 (germline): LGHDT, YNNKEL (reference sequence). Trimming left V 4 bases short and J 8 bases short, with 7 bases between. Original analysis: Reference gene primers were amplified, and this amplification served to estimate nucleated cell counts. Repertoires were generated with immunoSEQ multiplex PCR, while TCRdb's copy carries only in-frame clones and drops some. V and J calls and clone size are given by that table; D and trimming were obtained from the DNA. There are fewer than 350,000 clones in the sample; around 81% occur only once, and about 3.2% lies in the top ten.

Sequencing input: peripheral blood. The receptor was derived from a woman aged 55-70 years with active or convalescent COVID-19. The V and J genes are TRBV3-1 (or the pseudogene TRBV3-2) and TRBJ2-3; D perhaps matches TRBD2 (5 bases). CDR3 sequence reads: CASSLRGTQYF. The CDR3 nucleotides read TGTGCCAGCAGCCTCCGGGGTACGCAGTATTTT.